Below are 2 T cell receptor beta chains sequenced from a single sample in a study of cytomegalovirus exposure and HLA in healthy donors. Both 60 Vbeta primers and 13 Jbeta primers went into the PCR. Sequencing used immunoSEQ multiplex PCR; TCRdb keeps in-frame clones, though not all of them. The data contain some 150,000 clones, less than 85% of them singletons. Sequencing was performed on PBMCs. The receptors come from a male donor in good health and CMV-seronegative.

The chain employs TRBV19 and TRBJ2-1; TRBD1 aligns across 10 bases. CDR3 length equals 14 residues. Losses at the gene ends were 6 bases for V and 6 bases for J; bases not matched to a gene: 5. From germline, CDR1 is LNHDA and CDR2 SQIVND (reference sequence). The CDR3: CASRRGTGVNEQFF. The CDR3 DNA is TGTGCCAGTAGGAGAGGGACAGGGGTCAATGAGCAGTTCTTC.

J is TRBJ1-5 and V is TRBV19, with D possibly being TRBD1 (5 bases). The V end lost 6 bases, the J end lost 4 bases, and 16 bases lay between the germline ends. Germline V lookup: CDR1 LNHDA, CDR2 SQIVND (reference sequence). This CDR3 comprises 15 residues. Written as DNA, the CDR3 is TGTGCCAGTAGCCACCTATCTGACAGAAATCAGCCCCAGCATTTT. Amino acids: CASSHLSDRNQPQHF.